A single sample gave rise to the 15 T cell receptor beta chains below, sequenced in a study of T cells in Graves' hyperthyroidism and ophthalmopathy. Authors of the study amplified TCR beta CDR3 regions from RNA transcripts. The primer set for the first-round RT-PCR of the TCR CDR3 was HTBI. MiXCR, applied by TCRdb to the multiplex PCR reads, yields one record per CDR3 protein. The sample lists roughly 380,000 distinct CDR3 sequences, roughly 15% seen once, with 5% to 6% in the top ten. Sequenced: blood. The receptors shown here come from a woman aged 18-30 years with Graves' hyperthyroidism.

J is TRBJ2-3 and V is TRBV20-1; D ambiguous. Trimming removed 1 base at V and 7 bases at J, with 12 bases between. Per germline, CDR1 DFQATT and CDR2 SNEGSKA (reference sequence). This CDR3 spans 13 amino acids. CDR3 protein: CSARGRTAYTQYF. CDR3 DNA sequence: TGCAGTGCTAGAGGCCGGACCGCTTATACGCAGTATTTT.

This clonotype was detected ten times or more. This chain uses TRBV27 with TRBJ2-7; maybe TRBD1 (6 bases). The CDR3 is 15 residues long. Germline CDR1 is MNHEY and CDR2 is SMNVEV (reference sequence). V lost 4 bases, J lost 2 bases, and 15 bases lay in between. CDR3 region: CASSSLPDRTYEQYF. The CDR3 nucleotides read TGTGCCAGCAGTTCGCTCCCGGACAGAACCTACGAGCAGTACTTC.

The chain recombines TRBV15 with TRBJ1-5, with D unclear. This CDR3 contains 15 residues. Deletions cut 0 bases from V and 7 bases from J, with 13 bases between. CDR1 is LNHNV and CDR2 is YYDKDF in the germline V gene (reference sequence). The chain's CDR3 is CATSRDPLLGQPQHF. In DNA form, the CDR3 reads TGTGCCACCAGCAGAGATCCTTTGTTGGGGCAGCCCCAGCATTTT.

The chain links TRBV19 to TRBJ2-3; D ambiguous. V lost 5 bases to trimming and J lost 8 bases, with 17 bases between them. Germline CDR1 reads LNHDA; CDR2 reads SQIVND (reference sequence). The CDR3 spans 14 residues. The CDR3, as DNA: TGTGCCAGTAGTTTCCCCTCACTCGAGAGTACGCAGTATTTT. This gives the protein CASSFPSLESTQYF. The full variable domain, in which reference TRBV19 and TRBJ2-3 provide the parts outside the CDR3, is DGGITQSPKYLFRKEGQNVTLSCEQNLNHDAMYWYRQDPGQGLRLIYYSQIVNDFQKGDIAEGYSVSREKKESFPLTVTSAQKNPTAFYLCASSFPSLESTQYFGPGTRLTVL.

As for this clonotype: The junction does not match germline at one end; this may be a read error. The V and J genes are TRBV5-4 and TRBJ2-5; 8 nucleotides agree with TRBD2. This CDR3 is built from 14 residues. CDR1 SGHNT and CDR2 YYREEE come from the germline V gene (reference sequence). CDR3 amino acids: CASSSLAVKETQYF. CDR3 in DNA: TGTGCCAGCAGCTCACTAGCGGTTAAAGAGACCCAATACTTC.

This clonotype came up once. One end of the junction varies from germline; a read error may be responsible. The chain recombines TRBV5-1 with TRBJ1-4; D not certain. There are 15 residues in the CDR3. Germline CDR1 and CDR2: SGHRS and YFSETQ. CDR3 nucleotide sequence: TGCGCCAGCAGCTTGTTGGGAAAATCAAATGAAAAACTGCTTTTT. Translating it yields CASSLLGKSNEKLLF.

The rearrangement links TRBV14 to TRBJ1-1; D unclear. This CDR3 has 15 residues. Germline values: CDR1 SGHDN, CDR2 FVKESK. V dropped 4 bases and J dropped 3 bases, with 15 bases sitting between them. The CDR3 protein is CASSPKRGAYTEAFF. DNA of the CDR3: TGTGCCAGCAGCCCAAAAAGAGGCGCCTACACTGAAGCTTTCTTT. Variable domain in full (rest from reference TRBV14 and TRBJ1-1): EAGVTQFPSHSVIEKGQTVTLRCDPISGHDNLYWYRRVMGKEIKFLLHFVKESKQDESGMPNNRFLAERTGGTYSTLKVQPAELEDSGVYFCASSPKRGAYTEAFFGQGTRLTVV.

This clonotype was observed at least ten times. This chain links TRBV20-1 with TRBJ2-5; D is unclear. This CDR3 contains 14 residues. With 1 base removed from V and 5 bases from J, the gap between germline ends came to 14 bases. CDR1 and CDR2 from the germline V gene are DFQATT and SNEGSKA (reference sequence). The CDR3 reads CSARAWQQGETQYF. The DNA of the CDR3 is TGCAGTGCTAGAGCTTGGCAGCAAGGGGAGACCCAGTACTTC.

V and J are TRBV20-1 and TRBJ1-1, with 10 positions matching TRBD1. Germline trimming cut 3 bases from V and 6 bases from J; bases unmatched to any gene: 4. CDR1 is DFQATT, CDR2 SNEGSKA, per germline (reference sequence). The CDR3 sequence is 13 residues long. In nucleotides, the CDR3 is TGCAGTGCTAGGGCGACAGGGGGCTCTGAAGCTTTCTTT. Its translation: CSARATGGSEAFF.

This clonotype appeared a few times. The J gene is TRBJ1-5, the V gene TRBV20-1, with D perhaps TRBD1 (6 bases). CDR3 length: 13 residues. V lost 0 bases, J lost 11 bases, and 14 bases lay in between. CDR1 is DFQATT and CDR2 is SNEGSKA in the germline V gene (reference sequence). CDR3 protein: CSARDFRQVAQHF. In nucleotides, the CDR3 is TGCAGTGCTAGAGATTTCCGACAGGTCGCCCAGCATTTT.

The chain links TRBV5-6 to TRBJ2-7; 11 positions agree with TRBD1. The CDR3 is made up of 15 amino acids. V lost 2 bases, J lost 3 bases, and 4 bases stayed unmatched. Germline CDR1 reads SGHDT; CDR2 reads YYEEEE. The CDR3 DNA is TGTGCCAGCAGCTTTTGGGGGACAGGGGGCTACGAGCAGTACTTC. It encodes CASSFWGTGGYEQYF.

This chain uses TRBV9 with TRBJ1-2, with D hard to call. Germline V CDR1 and CDR2: SGDLS, YYNGEE. This CDR3 has 17 residues. The V end was cut by 0 bases, the J end by 7 bases, with 22 bases between. The CDR3 loop reads CASSVGSDTLTRGGYTF. CDR3 sequence (DNA): TGTGCCAGCAGCGTAGGGAGCGACACCCTTACGCGGGGTGGCTACACCTTC.

This sequence joins TRBV2 and TRBJ2-1, with D unclear. CDR3 length: 15 amino acids. In germline, CDR1 is SNHLY, CDR2 FYNNEI. Trimming left V 2 bases short and J 8 bases short, with 16 bases between. Here the CDR3 DNA reads TGTGCCAGCAGTGAATTTAGCCCGGCGCGGCATGAGCAGTTCTTC. It is translated as CASSEFSPARHEQFF.

The V and J genes are TRBV28 and TRBJ2-2; 7 bases agree with TRBD1. After removal of 5 bases from V and 4 bases from J, the junction contained 7 bases not matched to a gene. Germline CDR1 MDHEN, CDR2 SYDVKM. The CDR3 spans 15 residues. CDR3 amino acids: CASSLRGPVTGELFF. Written as DNA, the CDR3 is TGTGCCAGCAGTCTAAGGGGGCCGGTCACCGGGGAGCTGTTTTTT.

This clonotype has a count of ten or more. This chain uses TRBV20-1 with TRBJ2-1; unclear D gene. This CDR3 comprises 15 residues. Per the germline V gene, CDR1 is DFQATT and CDR2 is SNEGSKA (reference sequence). V gave up 3 bases and J gave up 2 bases, with 14 bases separating them. As DNA, the CDR3 is TGCAGTGCTAGTTGGCGGCAACGTCCCTACAATGAGCAGTTCTTC. Its protein is CSASWRQRPYNEQFF.